These 21 T cell receptor beta chains were all obtained from the same sample, sequenced in a study of T-cell memory formation after mild COVID-19. TCRdb reprocessed the 5' RACE reads with MiXCR, giving one entry per CDR3 protein. The sample carries roughly 550,000 distinct CDR3 sequences, roughly 22% recorded once. The sequenced material came from PBMCs or a T cell subset sorted from them (not recorded which). The source is an adult woman who had mild COVID-19 (a few samples of this study predate the infection). Cell type and time point are not known.

This clonotype was seen a handful of times. The V and J genes are TRBV3-1 and TRBJ1-2; the match to TRBD1 covers 12 bases. The CDR3 has 13 amino acids. The V segment lost 7 bases and the J segment 7 bases; nucleotides outside the gene matches: 4. CDR1 is LGHDT and CDR2 is YNNKEL in the germline V gene (reference sequence). Here the CDR3 DNA reads TGTGCCAGCACGGGACAGGGGGCTGGTGGCTACACCTTC. Amino acid sequence: CASTGQGAGGYTF.

This clonotype has a handful of counts. The J gene is TRBJ2-1, the V gene TRBV5-1; D gene unclear. The ends were cut back, 1 base at V and 8 bases at J, with 16 bases in the middle. Germline assignment: CDR1 SGHRS and CDR2 YFSETQ. The CDR3 totals 15 residues. The CDR3 nucleotides read TGCGCCAGCAGCTTGAGGCCTTTACCCGAGGATGAGCAGTTCTTC. Protein sequence: CASSLRPLPEDEQFF.

This chain joins TRBV5-1 and TRBJ2-1, with a possible D match to TRBD1 (6 bases). In germline, CDR1 is SGHRS, CDR2 YFSETQ. The CDR3 contains 15 residues. V lost 4 bases and J 4 bases, leaving 15 bases between the germline ends. The CDR3 coding sequence is TGCGCCAGCAGCCTACAGGGCACCCCTTACAATGAGCAGTTCTTC. As protein: CASSLQGTPYNEQFF.

CDR3 protein: CASSFGTVEQYF. CDR3 sequence (DNA): TGTGCCAGCAGTTTTGGGACAGTCGAGCAGTACTTC. The chain uses TRBV12-3 or TRBV12-4 and TRBJ2-7; 7 bases fit TRBD1. V shed 3 bases, J shed 6 bases, and the junction held 2 bases outside the gene matches. CDR3 length: 12 residues.

This chain uses TRBV12-3 or TRBV12-4 with TRBJ2-5; 10 nucleotides line up with TRBD1. V was pared by 6 bases and J by 7 bases, with 11 bases of the junction left unmatched. The CDR3 extends over 15 amino acids. The CDR3 coding sequence is TGTGCCAGCAGGCTACAGGGACAGGGGAGGGGGACCCAGTACTTC. Protein product: CASRLQGQGRGTQYF.

This clonotype has just a few counts. The V and J genes are TRBV12-3 or TRBV12-4 and TRBJ1-2; tentative D call: TRBD1 (5 bases). CDR3 size: 18 residues. Trimming removed 4 bases at V and 8 bases at J, with 29 bases between. The CDR3 nucleotides are TGTGCCAGCAGTTCATCTCTCCGGGGACTACACTCGGCTAGAGGCTACACCTTC. Amino acids: CASSSSLRGLHSARGYTF.

This clonotype appeared a few times. The chain carries TRBV5-1 and TRBJ2-5; maybe TRBD2 (5 bases). This CDR3 contains 14 residues. V was pared by 4 bases and J by 3 bases, with 13 bases between. The germline V gene has CDR1 SGHRS and CDR2 YFSETQ. The CDR3 protein is CASSPGGREETQYF. The CDR3 nucleotides read TGCGCCAGCAGCCCTGGAGGCAGAGAAGAGACCCAGTACTTC. Complete variable domain (other parts from reference TRBV5-1 and TRBJ2-5): KAGVTQTPRYLIKTRGQQVTLSCSPISGHRSVSWYQQTPGQGLQFLFEYFSETQRNKGNFPGRFSGRQFSNSRSEMNVSTLELGDSALYLCASSPGGREETQYFGPGTRLLVL.

The chain has TRBV6-1 and TRBJ1-1; weak D call: TRBD1 (5 bases). Germline lookup yields CDR1 MNHNS and CDR2 SASEGT. The length of the CDR3 is 14 residues. Trimming left V 2 bases short and J 0 bases short, with 7 bases between. CDR3 residues: CASSEWTLNTEAFF. CDR3 sequence (DNA): TGTGCCAGCAGTGAATGGACACTGAACACTGAAGCTTTCTTT.

The chain joins TRBV7-8 to TRBJ2-5; the D gene is possibly TRBD1 (7 bases). V was shortened by 1 base and J by 5 bases, with 14 bases between the two germline ends. Germline CDR1 is SGHVS and CDR2 is FQNEAQ. This CDR3 comprises 15 residues. CDR3: CASSLVAGGWETQYF. The DNA for the CDR3 is TGTGCCAGCAGCTTAGTGGCAGGGGGGTGGGAGACCCAGTACTTC.

This CDR3 is CASSDSGLAGVHEQFF. The CDR3 DNA sequence: TGCGCCAGCAGCGATTCTGGACTAGCGGGAGTACATGAGCAGTTCTTC. The chain joins TRBV4-3 to TRBJ2-1; 13 bases are a match to TRBD2. The CDR3 contains 16 residues. V was clipped by 5 bases and J by 8 bases; unmatched bases: 9. Germline CDR1 is LGHNA and CDR2 is YSLEER.

This clonotype was counted only a few times. V and J are TRBV12-3 or TRBV12-4 and TRBJ2-1; TRBD2 is a possible D gene (5 bases). Trimming took off 7 bases at V and 6 bases at J, with 13 bases between the two ends. The CDR3 is 13 residues long. DNA for the CDR3: TGTGCCAGCACCCCGGACTCCCCCAATGAGCAGTTCTTC. It encodes CASTPDSPNEQFF.

CDR3 bases: TGCAGCTCCGATGGAAGGGGAGAGACCCAGTACTTC. Its protein product is CSSDGRGETQYF. The chain recombines TRBV29-1 with TRBJ2-5, with D possibly matching TRBD1 (5 bases). Germline CDR1 and CDR2: SQVTM and ANQGSEA. V gave up 8 bases and J gave up 4 bases, with 14 bases separating them. The CDR3 totals 12 residues.

This clonotype has a count of ten or more. The rearrangement links TRBV2 to TRBJ1-2, with D possibly TRBD1 on 6 matching bases. The CDR3 spans 15 residues. CDR1 and CDR2 from the germline V gene are SNHLY and FYNNEI. V was shortened by 1 base and J by 4 bases, with 13 bases between the two germline ends. For the CDR3, the DNA is TGTGCCAGCAGTGAAGAGGCAGGGGCGATCTATGGCTACACCTTC. This gives the protein CASSEEAGAIYGYTF.

The chain combines TRBV7-9 with TRBJ1-1; weak D call: TRBD1 (5 bases). The V gene lost 5 bases and the J gene lost 2 bases, with 12 bases spanning the gap. The CDR3 sequence is 14 residues long. CDR1 and CDR2 from the germline V gene are SEHNR and FQNEAQ (reference sequence). CDR3 sequence reads: CASSDDRANTEAFF. The CDR3 region has the DNA TGTGCCAGCAGCGATGACAGAGCAAACACTGAAGCTTTCTTT.

The chain combines TRBV29-1 with TRBJ2-7; no reliable D call. CDR3 length equals 12 residues. Deletions cut 5 bases from V and 1 base from J, with 9 bases between. Germline values: CDR1 SQVTM, CDR2 ANQGSEA. CDR3 bases: TGCAGCGTTTCTCCCCAATCCTACGAGCAGTACTTC. It yields the protein CSVSPQSYEQYF.

The rearrangement joins TRBV7-2 to TRBJ2-5; D remains unclear. Germline V gives CDR1 SGHTA, CDR2 FQGNSA. Trimming pared 6 bases from V and 4 bases from J, leaving 6 bases between. The CDR3 consists of 11 residues. Here the CDR3 reads CASRLTETQYF. The CDR3 coding sequence is TGTGCCAGCAGATTGACAGAGACCCAGTACTTC.

This chain joins TRBV30 and TRBJ1-1, with D possibly matching TRBD1 (6 bases). This CDR3 spans 13 amino acids. The germline V and J ends were trimmed by 3 bases and 4 bases, with 12 bases remaining between them. Germline assignment: CDR1 GTSNPN and CDR2 SVGIG (reference sequence). The CDR3 DNA is TGTGCCTGGAGGAGCAGGGGAGGCACTGAAGCTTTCTTT. It translates to CAWRSRGGTEAFF.

This clonotype was seen a handful of times. V and J are TRBV20-1 and TRBJ2-7, with 8 bases matching TRBD1. Germline assignment: CDR1 DFQATT and CDR2 SNEGSKA (reference sequence). The J segment lost 6 bases and the V segment lost 1 base, leaving 11 bases of the junction unmatched. This CDR3 spans 15 amino acids. The CDR3 loop reads CSARGGQDRAAEQYF. The CDR3 DNA is TGCAGTGCTAGAGGCGGCCAGGACAGGGCGGCCGAGCAGTACTTC.

The chain carries TRBV12-3 or TRBV12-4 and TRBJ2-7; D is undetermined. V gave up 7 bases and J gave up 6 bases, with 16 bases separating them. The CDR3 is made up of 13 amino acids. The CDR3 here is CASMALDWREQYF. In nucleotides, the CDR3 is TGTGCCAGCATGGCCCTAGATTGGCGCGAGCAGTACTTC.

This clonotype was observed many times. The chain employs TRBV7-2 and TRBJ2-7, with TRBD2 as a possible D gene (6 bases). In germline, CDR1 is SGHTA, CDR2 FQGNSA. Trimming removed 5 bases from V and 2 bases from J, with 13 bases in between. The CDR3 has 14 residues. CDR3 in DNA: TGTGCCAGCAGCCACGCGGGGAGTCCCTACGAGCAGTACTTC. This sequence encodes CASSHAGSPYEQYF.

The chain links TRBV7-8 to TRBJ2-7; D may be TRBD2 (5 bases). The germline V gene has CDR1 SGHVS and CDR2 FQNEAQ. Trimming took 1 base from V and 0 from J, leaving 16 bases between them. This CDR3 has 17 residues. The CDR3 DNA is TGTGCCAGCAGCTTAGTAGGGCTCACGGGAAGCTCCTACGAGCAGTACTTC. Its translation: CASSLVGLTGSSYEQYF.